The 11 T cell receptor beta chains presented below share a single source sample, sequenced in a study of Ad26.COV2.S vaccination and SARS-CoV-2 variants. Described treatment: about 20 received Ad26.COV2.S at low or high dose, single or two shots; 5 received placebo; per-sample allocation not given. All samples were drawn on day 63, counting from the first vaccine or placebo injection. Assay: immunoSEQ multiplex PCR; the TCRdb copy retains only in-frame clones and omits some. The sample lists approximately 300,000 clones; around 81% were seen once. The sequenced sample was peripheral blood, obtained in a trial of Ad26.COV2.S vaccine versus placebo. Receptors originate from a person aged 18-60 years who received the Ad26.COV2.S COVID-19 vaccine or a placebo.

About this clone itself: Within the sample, other DNA sequences also encode this same CDR3. The chain is built from TRBV6-5 and TRBJ1-2; D might be TRBD1 (6 bases). This CDR3 is built from 13 residues. Trimming took off 2 bases at V and 5 bases at J, with 9 bases between the two ends. From germline, CDR1 is MNHEY and CDR2 SVGAGI. CDR3 DNA: TGTGCCAGCAGTTACCGAACAGGGTATGGCTACACCTTC. This codes for CASSYRTGYGYTF.

The chain carries TRBV24-1 and TRBJ2-7, with a weak D call TRBD1 (6 bases). The V and J ends lost 3 bases and 0 bases respectively, with 8 bases between them. The length of the CDR3 is 14 residues. Germline values: CDR1 KGHDR, CDR2 SFDVKD. CDR3 in amino acids: CATSDTGNSYEQYF. The CDR3 DNA sequence: TGTGCCACCAGTGATACAGGGAACTCCTACGAGCAGTACTTC.

This clone came up a few times. The chain combines TRBV2 with TRBJ2-7; D is possibly TRBD1 (5 bases). Germline lookup yields CDR1 SNHLY and CDR2 FYNNEI. The CDR3 totals 13 residues. With 7 bases removed from V and 3 bases from J, the gap between germline ends came to 13 bases. The CDR3 loop reads CASKRTSLYEQYF. The CDR3 DNA follows: TGTGCCAGCAAGAGGACAAGTCTCTACGAGCAGTACTTC.

This rearrangement joins TRBV30 to TRBJ1-2; D is uncertain. The germline V gene encodes CDR1 GTSNPN and CDR2 SVGIG (reference sequence). The CDR3 length is 13 residues. V lost 2 bases to trimming and J lost 5 bases, with 12 bases between them. CDR3 sequence reads: CAWSYRHTYGYTF. The CDR3 coding sequence is TGTGCCTGGAGTTACCGACACACTTATGGCTACACCTTC.

This chain connects TRBV6-5 to TRBJ1-4; D is perhaps TRBD1 (5 bases). The CDR3 covers 16 residues. V lost 2 bases, J lost 0 bases, and 10 bases lay in between. The V gene's germline CDR1 is MNHEY and CDR2 SVGAGI. The CDR3 region is CASSYGVGATNEKLFF. The CDR3 region has the DNA TGTGCCAGCAGTTACGGTGTAGGGGCAACTAATGAAAAACTGTTTTTT.

This clone was detected only once. The rearrangement joins TRBV11-2 to TRBJ1-6; D is ambiguous. The germline V and J ends were trimmed by 3 bases and 9 bases, with 3 bases remaining between them. CDR3 size: 11 residues. Per the germline V gene, CDR1 is SGHAT and CDR2 is FQNNGV. The CDR3 DNA reads as TGTGCCAGCAGCTTTGGTTCACCCCTCCACTTT. The encoded protein is CASSFGSPLHF.

The chain employs TRBV7-3 and TRBJ2-7; D unclear. Per the germline V gene, CDR1 is SGHTA and CDR2 is FQGTGA. The CDR3 spans 13 residues. Deletions cut 4 bases from V and 4 bases from J, with 11 bases between. The CDR3 sequence is CASSSTFGYEQYF. CDR3 DNA: TGTGCCAGCAGCTCCACCTTTGGGTACGAGCAGTACTTC.

This clone appeared a few times. At the DNA level, this CDR3 is encoded by other sequences in the same sample as well. The chain combines TRBV19 with TRBJ2-7; 9 bases map to TRBD1. V trimming: 4 bases; J trimming: 7 bases; junction bases outside the gene matches: 5. This CDR3 region has 13 residues. Germline V gene data show CDR1 as LNHDA and CDR2 as SQIVND (reference sequence). The CDR3 sequence: CASSTQGAGEQYF. The CDR3 DNA sequence: TGTGCCAGTAGTACACAGGGGGCTGGGGAGCAGTACTTC.

In DNA form, the CDR3 reads TGTGCCAGTAGCACAGGGGGTTGGAATGAAAAACTGTTTTTT. Protein: CASSTGGWNEKLFF. The chain joins TRBV19 to TRBJ1-4, with 8 bases identical to TRBD1. CDR1 and CDR2 from the germline V gene are LNHDA and SQIVND (reference sequence). The CDR3 is 14 amino acids. V lost 6 bases, J lost 5 bases, and 5 bases stayed unmatched.

This clone was seen once. This sequence joins TRBV25-1 and TRBJ2-3; TRBD2 aligns across 11 bases. J gave up 0 bases and V 3 bases, and 8 bases lay outside the gene matches. CDR1 and CDR2 from the germline V gene are MGHDK and SYGVNS. The CDR3 spans 18 residues. CDR3 in amino acids: CASSDLLAGALSTDTQYF. CDR3 nucleotide sequence: TGTGCCAGCAGTGACCTACTAGCGGGGGCTCTCAGCACAGATACGCAGTATTTT. Combining the CDR3 with reference TRBV25-1 and TRBJ2-3 gives the whole variable domain EADIYQTPRYLVIGTGKKITLECSQTMGHDKMYWYQQDPGMELHLIHYSYGVNSTEKGDLSSESTVSRIRTEHFPLTLESARPSHTSQYLCASSDLLAGALSTDTQYFGPGTRLTVL.

This chain uses TRBV18 with TRBJ1-2; unclear D gene. The CDR3 consists of 20 residues. Between the trimmed V and J ends, which lost 1 base and 2 bases, there was a span of 26 bases. Germline loops: CDR1 KGHSH, CDR2 LQKENI. This chain's CDR3 is CASSPLRGSRTPPENYGYTF. CDR3 nucleotide sequence: TGTGCCAGCTCACCACTTCGCGGTAGTCGTACTCCCCCGGAAAACTATGGCTACACCTTC. Based on the CDR3 plus reference TRBV18 and TRBJ1-2, the full variable domain is NAGVMQNPRHLVRRRGQEARLRCSPMKGHSHVYWYRQLPEEGLKFMVYLQKENIIDESGMPKERFSAEFPKEGPSILRIQQVVRGDSAAYFCASSPLRGSRTPPENYGYTFGSGTRLTVV.